Presented here are 29 T cell receptor beta chains from one specimen sequenced in a study of neurological immune-mediated disorders. TCRdb recomputed calls from the 5' RACE reads with MiXCR, one row per CDR3 protein. The repertoire consists of tens of thousands of distinct CDR3 sequences, with 3.6% occurring once and the leading ten covering 1.5% to 2%. Sequenced sample: PBMCs. Receptors originate from a man aged 25 to 45 with multiple sclerosis.

This clonotype was picked up many times. This sequence joins TRBV24-1 and TRBJ1-1, with unresolved D. This CDR3 is 12 amino acids long. Germline V lookup: CDR1 KGHDR, CDR2 SFDVKD. V was pared by 8 bases and J by 4 bases, with 10 bases between. CDR3 amino acids: CATTLVRTEAFF. The CDR3, as DNA: TGTGCCACCACCCTTGTCCGCACTGAAGCTTTCTTT.

The CDR3 protein is CSARDRNGVMSYEQYF. The CDR3 nucleotides are TGCAGTGCTAGAGATCGAAACGGAGTCATGTCCTACGAGCAGTACTTC. The gene calls are TRBV20-1 and TRBJ2-7, with D unresolved. The germline CDR1 and CDR2 sequences are DFQATT and SNEGSKA (reference sequence). Trimming cost V 0 bases and J 1 base, with 16 bases left between them. This CDR3 comprises 16 residues.

With respect to this clonotype: A much larger clonotype is one base distant, so this may be a read error. The V and J genes are TRBV2 and TRBJ1-1, with D perhaps TRBD1 (5 bases). The CDR3 sequence is 14 residues long. Trimming cost V 5 bases and J 0 bases, with 10 bases left between them. Germline-derived CDR1 and CDR2 are SNHLY and FYNNEI. The CDR3: CASSYRLLNTEAFF. The CDR3 DNA reads as TGTGCCAGCAGTTACAGGTTATTGAACACTGAAGCTTTCTTT.

This clonotype occurred many times. V and J are TRBV20-1 and TRBJ2-3; weak D call: TRBD2 (5 bases). Germline CDR1 is DFQATT and CDR2 is SNEGSKA (reference sequence). Trimming shortened V by 6 bases and J by 1 base, and 8 bases separated the two germline ends. The CDR3 runs to 12 residues. The CDR3 loop is CSARRGTDTQYF. The DNA of the CDR3 is TGCAGTGCCAGGCGGGGCACAGATACGCAGTATTTT.

This clonotype was seen repeatedly, ten times or more. The junction departs from the called germline gene at one end, perhaps through a read error. The chain joins TRBV29-1 to TRBJ1-5; D gene uncertain. The CDR3 runs to 14 residues. Germline V gene lookup returns CDR1 SQVTM and CDR2 ANQGSEA. For the CDR3, the DNA is TGCAGCGTTGAATTCCGCACTAGCAATCAGCCCCAGAATTTT. It yields the protein CSVEFRTSNQPQNF.

A remark on this clonotype: Just one base apart from a much larger clone, this may be a read error. The V and J genes are TRBV18 and TRBJ2-1, with no clear D. V was trimmed by 5 bases and J by 0 bases, leaving 17 bases between them. Looked up from germline, CDR1 is KGHSH and CDR2 is LQKENI. The CDR3 loop spans 17 amino acids. CDR3 in amino acids: CASSWDALPSSYNEQFF. CDR3 DNA: TGTGCCAGCTCATGGGATGCCTTACCTTCCTCCTACAATGAGCAGTTCTTC.

This clonotype was picked up many times. The chain couples TRBV28 to TRBJ2-7; perhaps TRBD1 as D (6 bases). CDR3 size: 16 residues. The germline V and J ends were trimmed by 3 bases and 3 bases, with 18 bases remaining between them. Looked up from germline, CDR1 is MDHEN and CDR2 is SYDVKM. The CDR3: CASSFPTGRRNYEQYF. DNA for the CDR3: TGTGCCAGCAGTTTCCCGACAGGCCGCCGGAACTACGAGCAGTACTTC.

This clonotype was detected ten times or more. The genes are TRBV4-1 and TRBJ2-7; D possibly corresponds to TRBD1 (6 bases). Trimming pared 1 base from V and 5 bases from J, leaving 24 bases between. This CDR3 region has 18 residues. CDR1 and CDR2 (germline): MGHRA, YSYEKL. Here the CDR3 reads CASSQVDQGHPHLDEQYF. Here the CDR3 DNA reads TGCGCCAGCAGCCAAGTCGACCAGGGGCATCCTCATTTGGACGAGCAGTACTTC.

As for this clonotype: One end of the junction fails to match germline, which may point to a read error. The chain combines TRBV6-6 with TRBJ1-5; 7 nucleotides line up with TRBD1. The CDR3 length is 14 residues. Germline V gene sequence: CDR1 MNHNY, CDR2 SVGAGI (reference sequence). CDR3 protein: CASRVGGPNQPQNF. The CDR3 region has the DNA TGTGCCAGCAGGGTAGGGGGCCCCAATCAGCCCCAGAATTTT.

This clonotype was seen at least ten times. This chain connects TRBV25-1 to TRBJ2-2; 7 bases agree with TRBD2. Trimming removed 3 bases from V and 2 bases from J; junction bases left unmatched: 6. This CDR3 comprises 16 residues. Germline lookup yields CDR1 MGHDK and CDR2 SYGVNS. CDR3 sequence reads: CASSDDSGGNTGELFF. As DNA, the CDR3 is TGTGCCAGCAGTGACGATTCGGGGGGAAACACCGGGGAGCTGTTTTTT.

At least ten counts were recorded for this clonotype. The chain couples TRBV20-1 to TRBJ2-1; 7 bases align to TRBD1. CDR3 length equals 14 residues. Trimming took 1 base from V and 4 from J; bases not matched to a gene: 4. From germline, CDR1 is DFQATT and CDR2 SNEGSKA (reference sequence). Written as DNA, the CDR3 is TGCAGTGCTAGAGGGACAGGTACTTACAATGAGCAGTTCTTC. Amino acid sequence: CSARGTGTYNEQFF.

This clonotype was detected ten times or more. This sequence joins TRBV5-5 and TRBJ2-1; 12 nucleotides agree with TRBD2. Germline V gene lookup returns CDR1 SGHKS and CDR2 YYEKEE (reference sequence). Germline trimming cut 4 bases from V and 3 bases from J; bases unmatched to any gene: 2. This CDR3 contains 15 residues. The CDR3: CASSLAGGNYNEQFF. The DNA of the CDR3 is TGTGCCAGCAGCCTAGCGGGAGGGAACTACAATGAGCAGTTCTTC.

This clonotype was detected only a few times. V gene TRBV30 combines with J gene TRBJ1-3; TRBD1 matches 9 bases. Per germline, CDR1 GTSNPN and CDR2 SVGIG (reference sequence). V lost 8 bases and J lost 0; bases outside the gene matches: 11. The CDR3 has 16 amino acids. The CDR3 DNA follows: TGTGCCACCGGGACAGGGATTCATAGCTCTGGAAACACCATATATTTT. It codes for CATGTGIHSSGNTIYF. The full variable domain, in which reference TRBV30 and TRBJ1-3 provide the parts outside the CDR3, is SQTIHQWPATLVQPVGSPLSLECTVEGTSNPNLYWYRQAAGRGLQLLFYSVGIGQISSEVPQNLSASRPQDRQFILSSKKLLLSDSGFYLCATGTGIHSSGNTIYFGEGSWLTVV.

This clonotype came up many times. The CDR3: CASRGGYRANTGELFF. DNA of the CDR3: TGTGCCAGCCGAGGGGGGTACAGGGCCAACACCGGGGAGCTGTTTTTT. The V and J genes are TRBV6-5 and TRBJ2-2; D is tentatively TRBD1 or TRBD2 (6 bases each). The CDR3 length is 16 residues. Trimming left V 8 bases short and J 2 bases short, with 18 bases between. Germline CDR1 reads MNHEY; CDR2 reads SVGAGI.

This clonotype was seen repeatedly, ten times or more. The chain uses TRBV7-3 and TRBJ2-5, with D perhaps TRBD2 (5 bases). Between the trimmed V and J ends, which lost 7 bases and 3 bases, there was a span of 21 bases. Germline V gene data show CDR1 as SGHTA and CDR2 as FQGTGA. The CDR3 length is 16 residues. The CDR3 DNA reads TGTGCCAGCACCGCACTTCCGACGGAGGACGAAGAGACCCAGTACTTC. This translates into CASTALPTEDEETQYF.

This clonotype appeared many times. The rearrangement joins TRBV20-1 to TRBJ2-2, with D possibly being TRBD2 (5 bases). Per germline, CDR1 DFQATT and CDR2 SNEGSKA (reference sequence). The CDR3 sequence is 11 residues long. The V and J ends lost 6 bases and 6 bases respectively, with 8 bases between them. The CDR3 coding sequence is TGCAGTGCACGGAGGTCCGGGGAGCTGTTTTTT. Its translation is CSARRSGELFF.

At least ten counts were recorded for this clonotype. The rearrangement uses TRBV5-1 and TRBJ2-1; TRBD1 agrees at 11 bases. Germline loops: CDR1 SGHRS, CDR2 YFSETQ. Trimming at V came to 2 bases and at J to 7 bases, leaving 5 bases not matched to a gene. This CDR3 is 15 amino acids long. Here the CDR3 reads CASSFGQGAGNEQFF. DNA of the CDR3: TGCGCCAGCAGCTTCGGACAGGGGGCTGGAAATGAGCAGTTCTTC.

This clonotype came up many times. The chain carries TRBV20-1 and TRBJ2-1; 10 bases are shared with TRBD2. There are 17 residues in the CDR3. Per germline, CDR1 DFQATT and CDR2 SNEGSKA (reference sequence). After removal of 1 base from V and 4 bases from J, the junction contained 10 bases not matched to a gene. CDR3 in DNA: TGCAGTGCTAGAGGGGGTCTAGCGGGAGCAGGGTACAATGAGCAGTTCTTC. The encoded protein is CSARGGLAGAGYNEQFF.

This clonotype occurred many times. The gene calls are TRBV9 and TRBJ2-7, with 10 positions matching TRBD2. The junction had 1 base not matched to a gene; V was cut back by 2 bases and J by 2 bases. Germline V lookup: CDR1 SGDLS, CDR2 YYNGEE. This CDR3 is 14 amino acids long. This CDR3 reads CASSVSGRAYEQYF. The CDR3 DNA sequence: TGTGCCAGCAGCGTGAGCGGGAGGGCCTACGAGCAGTACTTC.

This clonotype was seen at least ten times. The V gene is TRBV5-1, the J gene TRBJ2-1; TRBD1 matches at 8 bases. CDR3 length equals 14 residues. V trimming: 5 bases; J trimming: 6 bases; junction bases outside the gene matches: 7. CDR1 SGHRS and CDR2 YFSETQ come from the germline V gene. CDR3 residues: CASRLKGTGNEQFF. CDR3 bases: TGCGCCAGCAGACTGAAAGGGACAGGCAATGAGCAGTTCTTC.

This clonotype was recorded many times. CDR3 residues: CASSEEDRGRDEQFF. The CDR3 nucleotides are TGTGCCAGCAGTGAGGAGGACAGGGGTCGGGATGAGCAGTTCTTC. The chain couples TRBV2 to TRBJ2-1, with TRBD1 matching 9 bases. Germline V gene lookup returns CDR1 SNHLY and CDR2 FYNNEI. After removal of 3 bases from V and 8 bases from J, the junction contained 8 bases not matched to a gene. The CDR3 totals 15 residues.

This clonotype was recorded at least ten times. The CDR3 coding sequence is TGCGCCAGCAGCTCGACCGAGGATGGCTACACCTTC. It encodes CASSSTEDGYTF. V gene TRBV5-1 combines with J gene TRBJ1-2; D is ambiguous. The germline gives CDR1 SGHRS, CDR2 YFSETQ. This CDR3 contains 12 residues. The V end lost 3 bases, the J end lost 6 bases, and 9 bases lay between the germline ends.

This clonotype was picked up many times. The rearrangement joins TRBV20-1 to TRBJ2-1; the match to TRBD2 covers 9 bases. V dropped 2 bases and J dropped 6; count of bases not matched to a gene: 11. The CDR3 covers 16 residues. Germline lookup yields CDR1 DFQATT and CDR2 SNEGSKA (reference sequence). This CDR3 reads CSARSRGVAGVNEQFF. CDR3 bases: TGCAGTGCTAGATCCCGAGGCGTAGCGGGAGTCAATGAGCAGTTCTTC.

The sample holds many counts of this clonotype. This chain joins TRBV29-1 and TRBJ1-1; perhaps TRBD1 as D (6 bases). Germline loops: CDR1 SQVTM, CDR2 ANQGSEA. The V end was cut by 3 bases, the J end by 4 bases, with 18 bases between. This CDR3 region has 15 residues. DNA for the CDR3: TGCAGCGTTGATGTGAGGGGGACTCAGAGCACTGAAGCTTTCTTT. Encoded protein: CSVDVRGTQSTEAFF.

At least ten counts were recorded for this clonotype. The rearrangement links TRBV14 to TRBJ1-6; D ambiguous. V was shortened by 1 base and J by 10 bases, with 8 bases between the two germline ends. Germline V gene lookup returns CDR1 SGHDN and CDR2 FVKESK. The CDR3 length is 13 residues. This chain's CDR3 is CASSQASRSPLHF. CDR3 coding DNA: TGTGCCAGCAGCCAAGCATCCAGGTCACCCCTCCACTTT.

This clonotype was detected ten times or more. The V and J genes are TRBV5-1 and TRBJ2-1, with a weak D call TRBD2 (5 bases). The CDR3 has 16 amino acids. V lost 1 base, J lost 9 bases, and 20 bases lay in between. CDR1 is SGHRS, CDR2 YFSETQ, per germline. The CDR3 nucleotides read TGCGCCAGCAGCTTGTACGTGACGAGGGAGTCCCCTGAGCAGTTCTTC. Translated: CASSLYVTRESPEQFF.

This chain uses TRBV10-2 with TRBJ1-1, with D perhaps TRBD1 (6 bases). The germline CDR1 and CDR2 sequences are WSHSY and SAAADI. The CDR3 runs to 14 residues. Between the trimmed V and J ends, which lost 7 bases and 4 bases, there was a span of 16 bases. The chain's CDR3 is CASKYDRSGTEAFF. CDR3 in DNA: TGCGCCAGCAAATATGACAGGTCCGGCACTGAAGCTTTCTTT.

At least ten counts were recorded for this clonotype. The rearrangement links TRBV2 to TRBJ2-5; no reliable D call. The CDR3 is 12 amino acids. Between the trimmed V and J ends, which lost 4 bases and 7 bases, there was a span of 10 bases. Germline values: CDR1 SNHLY, CDR2 FYNNEI. CDR3 region: CASSVLVGTQYF. The CDR3 DNA sequence: TGTGCCAGCAGTGTCTTGGTTGGGACCCAGTACTTC.

In its sample, this clonotype was seen many times. The V call is TRBV27, the J call TRBJ2-7; D might be TRBD1 (6 bases). The CDR3 spans 15 residues. V lost 6 bases, J lost 3 bases, and 18 bases lay in between. Germline assignment: CDR1 MNHEY and CDR2 SMNVEV (reference sequence). CDR3 sequence: CASSPEVIRGYEQYF. The CDR3 DNA reads as TGTGCCAGCAGCCCGGAGGTAATCAGGGGCTACGAGCAGTACTTC.